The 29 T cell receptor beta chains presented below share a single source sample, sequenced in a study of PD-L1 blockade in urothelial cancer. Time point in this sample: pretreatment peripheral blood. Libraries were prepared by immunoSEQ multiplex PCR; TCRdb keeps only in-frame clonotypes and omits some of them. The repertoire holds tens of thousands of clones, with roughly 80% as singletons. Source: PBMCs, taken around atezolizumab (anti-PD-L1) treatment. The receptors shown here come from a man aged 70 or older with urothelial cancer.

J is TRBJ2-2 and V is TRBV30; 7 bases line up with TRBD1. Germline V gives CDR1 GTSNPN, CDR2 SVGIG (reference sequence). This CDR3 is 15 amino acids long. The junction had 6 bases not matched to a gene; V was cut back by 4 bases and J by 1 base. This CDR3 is CAWTRHRGNTGELFF. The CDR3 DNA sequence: TGTGCCTGGACAAGGCACAGGGGGAACACCGGGGAGCTGTTTTTT.

The CDR3 DNA is TGTGCCAGCAGCTTAAATAACGCAGACTACGAGCAGTACTTC. Translation gives CASSLNNADYEQYF. The rearrangement links TRBV11-2 to TRBJ2-7; D is undetermined. There are 14 residues in the CDR3. V lost 2 bases, J lost 3 bases, and 11 bases lay in between. Germline lookup yields CDR1 SGHAT and CDR2 FQNNGV.

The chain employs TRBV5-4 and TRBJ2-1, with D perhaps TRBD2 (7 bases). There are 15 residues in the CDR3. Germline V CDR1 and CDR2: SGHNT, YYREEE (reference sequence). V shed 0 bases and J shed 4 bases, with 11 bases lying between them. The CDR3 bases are TGTGCCAGCAGCTTGGGAGGGGGGGCGTACAATGAGCAGTTCTTC. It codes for CASSLGGGAYNEQFF.

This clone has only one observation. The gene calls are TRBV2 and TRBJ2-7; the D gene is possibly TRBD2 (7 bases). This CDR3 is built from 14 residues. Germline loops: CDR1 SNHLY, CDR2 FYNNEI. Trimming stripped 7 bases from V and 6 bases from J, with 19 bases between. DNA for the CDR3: TGTGCCAGCATTGGGGGGGCAGGGGCAGCCGAGCAGTACTTC. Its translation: CASIGGAGAAEQYF.

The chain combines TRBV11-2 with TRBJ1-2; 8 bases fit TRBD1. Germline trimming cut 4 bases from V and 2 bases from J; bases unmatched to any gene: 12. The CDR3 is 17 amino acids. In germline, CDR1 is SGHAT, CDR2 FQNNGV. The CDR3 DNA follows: TGTGCCAGCAGCTCTATTGTCCGGGACAGGCAAAACTATGGCTACACCTTC. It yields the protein CASSSIVRDRQNYGYTF.

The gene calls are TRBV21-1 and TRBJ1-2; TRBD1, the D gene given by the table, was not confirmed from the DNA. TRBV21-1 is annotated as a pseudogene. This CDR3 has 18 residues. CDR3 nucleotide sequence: TGTGCCAGCAGCGCGCCCCCGGTAGGCAGGGCAGGGCGATATGGCTACACCTTC. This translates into CASSAPPVGRAGRYGYTF.

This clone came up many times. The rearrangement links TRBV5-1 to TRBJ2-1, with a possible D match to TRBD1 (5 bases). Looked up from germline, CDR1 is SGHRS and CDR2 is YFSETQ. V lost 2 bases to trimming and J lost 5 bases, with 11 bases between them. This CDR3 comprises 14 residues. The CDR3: CASSLQTDDNEQFF. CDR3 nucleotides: TGCGCCAGCAGCTTACAGACAGACGACAATGAGCAGTTCTTC.

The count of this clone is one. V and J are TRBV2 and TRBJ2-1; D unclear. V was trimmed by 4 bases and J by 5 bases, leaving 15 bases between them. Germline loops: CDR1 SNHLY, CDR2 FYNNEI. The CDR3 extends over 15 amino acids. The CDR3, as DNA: TGTGCCAGCAGTGGTCCTACCCCAGAGGACAATGAGCAGTTCTTC. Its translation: CASSGPTPEDNEQFF.

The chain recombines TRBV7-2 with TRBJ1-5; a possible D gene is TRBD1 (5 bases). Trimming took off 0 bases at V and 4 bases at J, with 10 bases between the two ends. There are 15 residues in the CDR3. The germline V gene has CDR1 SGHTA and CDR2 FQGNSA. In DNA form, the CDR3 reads TGTGCCAGCAGCTTAGCACCAGGGTGGAATCAGCCCCAGCATTTT. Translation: CASSLAPGWNQPQHF. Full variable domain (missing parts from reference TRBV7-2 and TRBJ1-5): GAGVSQSPSNKVTEKGKDVELRCDPISGHTALYWYRQSLGQGLEFLIYFQGNSAPDKSGLPSDRFSAERTGGSVSTLTIQRTQQEDSAVYLCASSLAPGWNQPQHFGDGTRLSIL.

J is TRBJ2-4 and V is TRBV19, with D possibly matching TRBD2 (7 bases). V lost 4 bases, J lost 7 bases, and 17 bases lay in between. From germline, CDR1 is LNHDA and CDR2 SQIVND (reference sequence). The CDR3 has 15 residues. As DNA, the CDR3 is TGTGCCAGTAGTACTCTAGGGGGGGTAGGTAACATTCAGTACTTC. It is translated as CASSTLGGVGNIQYF.

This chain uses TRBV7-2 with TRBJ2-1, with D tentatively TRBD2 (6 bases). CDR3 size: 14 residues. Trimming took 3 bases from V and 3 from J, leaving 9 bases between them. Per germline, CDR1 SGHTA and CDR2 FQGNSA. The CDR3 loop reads CASSLAGSYNEQFF. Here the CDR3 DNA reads TGTGCCAGCAGCTTGGCGGGGAGCTACAATGAGCAGTTCTTC.

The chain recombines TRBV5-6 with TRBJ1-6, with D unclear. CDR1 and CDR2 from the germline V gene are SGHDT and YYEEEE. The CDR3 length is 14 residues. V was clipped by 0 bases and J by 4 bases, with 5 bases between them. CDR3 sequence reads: CASSLDQYNSPLHF. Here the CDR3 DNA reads TGTGCCAGCAGCTTGGATCAGTATAATTCACCCCTCCACTTT.

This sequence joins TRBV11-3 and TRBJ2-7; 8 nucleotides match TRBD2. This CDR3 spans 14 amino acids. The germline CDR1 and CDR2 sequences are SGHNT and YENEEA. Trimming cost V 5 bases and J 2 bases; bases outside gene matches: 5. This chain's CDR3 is CASSQSGSAYEQYF. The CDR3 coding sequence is TGTGCCAGCAGCCAGAGCGGGAGCGCCTACGAGCAGTACTTC.

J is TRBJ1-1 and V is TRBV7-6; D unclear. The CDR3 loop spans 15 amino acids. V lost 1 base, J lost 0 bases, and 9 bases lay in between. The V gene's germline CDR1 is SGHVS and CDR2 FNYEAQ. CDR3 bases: TGTGCCAGCAGCTTAGGAGGACTGTTGAACACTGAAGCTTTCTTT. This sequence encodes CASSLGGLLNTEAFF. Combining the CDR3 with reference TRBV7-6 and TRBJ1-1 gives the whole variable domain GAGVSQSPRYKVTKRGQDVALRCDPISGHVSLYWYRQALGQGPEFLTYFNYEAQQDKSGLPNDRFSAERPEGSISTLTIQRTEQRDSAMYRCASSLGGLLNTEAFFGQGTRLTVV.

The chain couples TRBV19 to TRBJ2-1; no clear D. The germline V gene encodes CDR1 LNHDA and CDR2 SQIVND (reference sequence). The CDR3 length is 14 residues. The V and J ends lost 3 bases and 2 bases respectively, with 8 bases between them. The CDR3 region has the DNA TGTGCCAGTAGTATTGGTTCAGCCTACAATGAGCAGTTCTTC. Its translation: CASSIGSAYNEQFF.

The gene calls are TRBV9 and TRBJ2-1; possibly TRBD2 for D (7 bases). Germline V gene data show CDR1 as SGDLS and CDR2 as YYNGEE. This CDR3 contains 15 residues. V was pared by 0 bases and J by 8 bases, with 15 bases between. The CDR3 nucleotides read TGTGCCAGCAGCGTAGGGGAGGGGGAGGGCTATGAGCAGTTCTTC. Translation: CASSVGEGEGYEQFF. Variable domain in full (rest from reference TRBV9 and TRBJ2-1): DSGVTQTPKHLITATGQRVTLRCSPRSGDLSVYWYQQSLDQGLQFLIQYYNGEERAKGNILERFSAQQFPDLHSELNLSSLELGDSALYFCASSVGEGEGYEQFFGPGTRLTVL.

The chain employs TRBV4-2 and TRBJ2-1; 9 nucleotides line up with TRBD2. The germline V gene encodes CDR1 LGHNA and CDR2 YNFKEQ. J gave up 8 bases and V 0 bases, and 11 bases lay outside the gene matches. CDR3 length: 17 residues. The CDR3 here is CASSQEPWTSAFHEQFF. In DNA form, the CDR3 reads TGTGCCAGCAGCCAAGAGCCCTGGACTAGCGCTTTCCATGAGCAGTTCTTC.

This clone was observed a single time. The CDR3 region has the DNA TGTGCCAGCAGTTTCTGGGCAGGGACCGGGGAGCTGTTTTTT. The encoded protein is CASSFWAGTGELFF. The chain combines TRBV28 with TRBJ2-2; tentatively, D is TRBD1 (5 bases). Germline lookup yields CDR1 MDHEN and CDR2 SYDVKM. The V end was cut by 3 bases, the J end by 5 bases, with 10 bases between. CDR3 length equals 14 residues.

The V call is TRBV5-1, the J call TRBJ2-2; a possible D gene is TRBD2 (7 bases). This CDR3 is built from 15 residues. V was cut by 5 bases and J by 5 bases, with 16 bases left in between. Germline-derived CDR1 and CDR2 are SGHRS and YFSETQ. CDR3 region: CASRFSGGGTGELFF. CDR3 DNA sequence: TGCGCCAGCAGATTCTCGGGGGGCGGAACCGGGGAGCTGTTTTTT.

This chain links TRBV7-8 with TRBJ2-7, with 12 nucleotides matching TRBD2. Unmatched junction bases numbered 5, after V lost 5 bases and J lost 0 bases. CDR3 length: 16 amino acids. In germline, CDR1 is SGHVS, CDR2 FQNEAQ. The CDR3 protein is CASSPGLAGFSYEQYF. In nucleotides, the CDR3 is TGTGCCAGCAGCCCAGGACTAGCGGGGTTCTCCTACGAGCAGTACTTC.

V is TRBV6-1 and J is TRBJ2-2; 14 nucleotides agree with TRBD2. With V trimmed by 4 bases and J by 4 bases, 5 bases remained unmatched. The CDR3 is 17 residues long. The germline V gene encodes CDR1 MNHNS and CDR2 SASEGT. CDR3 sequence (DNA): TGTGCCAGCAGTGGGGGACTAGCGGGGGTGATCACCGGGGAGCTGTTTTTT. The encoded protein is CASSGGLAGVITGELFF.

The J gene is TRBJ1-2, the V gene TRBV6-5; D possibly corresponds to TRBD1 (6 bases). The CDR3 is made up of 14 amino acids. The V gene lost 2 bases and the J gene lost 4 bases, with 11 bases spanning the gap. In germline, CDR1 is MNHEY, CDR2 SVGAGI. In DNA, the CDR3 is TGTGCCAGCAGTTACCGACAGGAAGGCTATGGCTACACCTTC. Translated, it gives CASSYRQEGYGYTF.

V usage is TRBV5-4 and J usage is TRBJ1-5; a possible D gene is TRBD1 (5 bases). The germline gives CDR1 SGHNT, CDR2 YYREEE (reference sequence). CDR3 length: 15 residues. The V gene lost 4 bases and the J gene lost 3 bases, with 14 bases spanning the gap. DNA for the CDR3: TGTGCCAGCAGCAACACAGGAGAGCCCAATCAGCCCCAGCATTTT. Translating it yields CASSNTGEPNQPQHF.

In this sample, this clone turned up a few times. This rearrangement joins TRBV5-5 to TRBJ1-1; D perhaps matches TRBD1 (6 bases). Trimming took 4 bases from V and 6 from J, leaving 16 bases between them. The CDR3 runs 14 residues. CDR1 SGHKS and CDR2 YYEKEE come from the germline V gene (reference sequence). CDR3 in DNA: TGTGCCAGCAGCCACGGGGGGGGCGCATCTGAAGCTTTCTTT. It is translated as CASSHGGGASEAFF.

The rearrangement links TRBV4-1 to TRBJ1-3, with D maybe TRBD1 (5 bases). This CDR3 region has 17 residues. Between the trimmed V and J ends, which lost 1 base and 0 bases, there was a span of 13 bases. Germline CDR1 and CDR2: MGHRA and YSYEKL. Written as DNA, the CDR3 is TGCGCCAGCAGCCAAGCTATTCAGGGCCCCTCTGGAAACACCATATATTTT. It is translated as CASSQAIQGPSGNTIYF.

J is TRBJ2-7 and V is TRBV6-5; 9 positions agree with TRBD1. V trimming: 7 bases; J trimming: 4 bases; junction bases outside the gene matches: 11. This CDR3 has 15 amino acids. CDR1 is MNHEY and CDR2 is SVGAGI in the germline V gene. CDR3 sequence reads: CASNSPGQGFYEQYF. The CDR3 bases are TGTGCCAGCAATTCCCCGGGACAGGGTTTTTACGAGCAGTACTTC.

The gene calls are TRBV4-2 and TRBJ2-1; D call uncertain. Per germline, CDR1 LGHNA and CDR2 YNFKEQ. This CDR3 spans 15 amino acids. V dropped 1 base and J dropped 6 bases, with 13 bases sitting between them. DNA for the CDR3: TGTGCCAGCAGCCAAGGGTGGAGTATACCCAATGAGCAGTTCTTC. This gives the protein CASSQGWSIPNEQFF.

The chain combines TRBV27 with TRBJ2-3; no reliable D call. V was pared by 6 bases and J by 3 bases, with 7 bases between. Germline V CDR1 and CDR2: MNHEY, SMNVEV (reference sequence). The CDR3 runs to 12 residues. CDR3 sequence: CASSSQTDTQYF. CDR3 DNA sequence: TGTGCCAGCAGCTCACAGACAGATACGCAGTATTTT.

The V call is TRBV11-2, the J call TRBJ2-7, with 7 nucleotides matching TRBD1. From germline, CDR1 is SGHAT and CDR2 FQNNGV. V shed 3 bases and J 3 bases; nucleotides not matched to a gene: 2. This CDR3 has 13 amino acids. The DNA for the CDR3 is TGTGCCAGCAGCTTCCGACAGGGCTACGAGCAGTACTTC. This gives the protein CASSFRQGYEQYF.